This T cell receptor beta chain was sequenced for a study of shared clonotypes between healthy human individuals. General study results and limits: Estimated richness was generally greater in naive than memory subsets.

As to this clone: The antigen is unknown.

The germline gives CDR1 SQVTM, CDR2 ANQGSEA. V dropped 5 bases and J dropped 8; count of bases not matched to a gene: 6. The CDR3 is 13 residues long. Donors comprised only Caucasian adults living in Nashville, Tennessee. Original processing notes: Filtering differed for immunoSEQ, which gave only junction sequences without quality scores. Method: immunoSEQ multiplex PCR; TCRdb's copy keeps in-frame clones and lacks some. D and trimming were read from the DNA, whereas the V and J calls and clone size are those reported in that table. The sample has approximately 1,500,000 clones; under 99% are singletons.

The source is a young man in good health. The chain joins TRBV29-1 to TRBJ2-5, with 12 bases matching TRBD2. The sequenced material came from naive CD4+ T cells sorted from blood. Subset meaning: CD45RA+ positively selected. The chain's CDR3 is CSVTGLAGVTQYF. CDR3 nucleotide sequence: TGCAGCGTTACGGGACTAGCGGGTGTAACCCAGTACTTC. Full variable domain (outside the CDR3, taken from reference TRBV29-1 and TRBJ2-5): SAVISQKPSRDICQRGTSLTIQCQVDSQVTMMFWYRQQPGQSLTLIATANQGSEATYESGFVIDKFPISRPNLTFSTLTVSNMSPEDSSIYLCSVTGLAGVTQYFGPGTRLLVL.